Listed below are T cell receptor beta chains from one sample, sequenced in a study of Tregs in tolerant kidney transplant recipients. Profiling relied on immunoSEQ multiplex PCR, and the TCRdb table lists in-frame clones only, not all of them. The data hold 200,000 to 300,000 clones, with about 80% observed a single time. The sample was CD4+ T cells from blood. These receptor sequences come from a human donor in good health. Both conserved end residues are part of each CDR3. The D gene is left open where the match is weak. Rows give clone size only sometimes, using once, few, many, or a class for an expanded clone.

CDR3nt	CDR3aa	abundance	d_gene	v_gene	j_gene
TGTGCCAGCAGTCCACCGACAGGGCCGAACACTGAAGCTTTCTTT	CASSPPTGPNTEAFF	-	TRBD1	TRBV6-5	TRBJ1-1
TGTGCCAGCTCACGAAAACTTAGCGGGGGGTATGGGTATGAGCAGTTCTTC	CASSRKLSGGYGYEQFF	-	TRBD2	TRBV18	TRBJ2-1
TGTGCCAGCAGCCCCGACAGGGACGGTGTTTCGCCCCTCCACTTT	CASSPDRDGVSPLHF	once	TRBD1	TRBV9	TRBJ1-6
TGTGCCAGCTTAGCGGGAAACTCCTACGAGCAGTACTTC	CASLAGNSYEQYF	once	TRBD2	TRBV6-5	TRBJ2-7
TGTGCCAGCGTTGGGCGGGACTCAAGAAAGACCTATGGCTACACCTTC	CASVGRDSRKTYGYTF	-	-	TRBV9	TRBJ1-2
TGTGCCTGGAGTGTACGGAACAGAGCCCCGTCCTACGAGCAGTACTTC	CAWSVRNRAPSYEQYF	-	-	TRBV30	TRBJ2-7
TGTGCCAGCAGCTCGCCCGGGAGGGTCACTGAAGCTTTCTTT	CASSSPGRVTEAFF	-	-	TRBV5-5	TRBJ1-1
TGTGCCAGCCGCAAGTTTAACCGGAGCTCCTACGAGCAGTACTTC	CASRKFNRSSYEQYF	-	-	TRBV21-1	TRBJ2-7
TGTGCCAGCAGCCAAGTCGGGACAGGGGCTTACGAGCAGTACTTC	CASSQVGTGAYEQYF	-	TRBD1	TRBV14	TRBJ2-7
TGTGCCAGCTCACCAGGGTTGCAAGAGACCCAGTACTTC	CASSPGLQETQYF	-	-	TRBV18	TRBJ2-5
TGCAGCGTTGGGGGGTCCCAGGGAATCAACACTGAAGCTTTCTTT	CSVGGSQGINTEAFF	once	-	TRBV29-1	TRBJ1-1
TGTGCCAGCAGCGGCCTAGGAGCGGGGGGCCGCTCCTACAATGAGCAGTTCTTC	CASSGLGAGGRSYNEQFF	-	TRBD2	TRBV5-6	TRBJ2-1
TGTGCCAGCAGACACGACAGGCCCTCTGGAAACACCATATATTTT	CASRHDRPSGNTIYF	-	-	TRBV6-6	TRBJ1-3
TGTGCCAGCAGAGGACCAGGGGATAGCAATCAGCCCCAGCATTTT	CASRGPGDSNQPQHF	-	-	TRBV2	TRBJ1-5
TGTGCCAGCAACTTGGACTCACCCGCCTCCGGGCAGTTCTTC	CASNLDSPASGQFF	-	-	TRBV6-1	TRBJ2-1
TGTGCCAGCAGCTTAGGGCAGGTTGCGTATAATTCACCCCTCCACTTT	CASSLGQVAYNSPLHF	-	-	TRBV7-9	TRBJ1-6
TGTGCCAGCACTTCGGGGACAGGGGGTGGCTACACCTTC	CASTSGTGGGYTF	-	TRBD1	TRBV6-5	TRBJ1-2
TGTGCCTGGAGTCCCCAGACAGGGGGAATCCAGCCCCAGCATTTT	CAWSPQTGGIQPQHF	-	TRBD1	TRBV30	TRBJ1-5
TGCGCCAGCAGCTTTTCGGCCGACAGTCCTTATGGCTACACCTTC	CASSFSADSPYGYTF	once	-	TRBV5-1	TRBJ1-2
TGTGCCAGCCAGGTGATCAGGGGGGATCAGCCCCAGCATTTT	CASQVIRGDQPQHF	-	TRBD1	TRBV2	TRBJ1-5
TGTGCCAGCTCACTTCGCCCCAGTGCAACTAATGAAAAACTGTTTTTT	CASSLRPSATNEKLFF	once	-	TRBV18	TRBJ1-4
TGTGCCATCAGTGAGGAGGGACGCCAGCCCCAGCATTTT	CAISEEGRQPQHF	-	-	TRBV10-3	TRBJ1-5
TGTGCCAGCAGACCGAATCCGGCAGAAAAGGGAAGATATGGCTACACCTTC	CASRPNPAEKGRYGYTF	-	-	TRBV7-9	TRBJ1-2
TGTGCCAGCAGCTTAGCGTTGACAGGGAGCAATGAGCAGTTCTTC	CASSLALTGSNEQFF	-	TRBD1	TRBV7-6	TRBJ2-1
TGTGCCAGCAGCGTAACCGGGACAGGGGCGTTCTTC	CASSVTGTGAFF	-	TRBD1	TRBV2	TRBJ2-1
TGTGCCAGTGAGCTACGGGGGGCAGGAGATACGCAGTATTTT	CASELRGAGDTQYF	-	-	TRBV19	TRBJ2-3
TGTGCCAGTAGTGAACATTTTCTCGGCGAGCAGTACTTC	CASSEHFLGEQYF	-	-	TRBV19	TRBJ2-7
TGTGCCAGCAGCGTACAGGGAACTAATGAAAAACTGTTTTTT	CASSVQGTNEKLFF	once	-	TRBV2	TRBJ1-4
TGTGCCAGCAGGCCGACAGCTAGCAATCAGCCCCAGCATTTT	CASRPTASNQPQHF	-	-	TRBV2	TRBJ1-5
TGCGCCAGCAGTGGGAGGGGTAGCGGGATAAATGAGCAGTTCTTC	CASSGRGSGINEQFF	-	TRBD2	TRBV10-2	TRBJ2-1
TGTGCCAGTAGTATTCAATCAAGAAATAATTCACCCCTCCACTTT	CASSIQSRNNSPLHF	-	-	TRBV19	TRBJ1-6
TGTGCCAGCAGCTTAGATAACGGTCAGCCCCAGCATTTT	CASSLDNGQPQHF	once	-	TRBV11-2	TRBJ1-5
TGTGCCTATACACAGGGGAGTGAAAAACTGTTTTTT	CAYTQGSEKLFF	-	TRBD1	TRBV30	TRBJ1-4
TGTGCCAGTACCGGGGACGGGACCTACGAGCAGTACTTC	CASTGDGTYEQYF	-	-	TRBV19	TRBJ2-7
TGTGCCAGCAGTTTGGACAGCTATGGCTACACCTTC	CASSLDSYGYTF	-	-	TRBV28	TRBJ1-2
TGTGCCAGCAGCCCAGAGACCGGGACTAGCGGTTCCTACGAGCAGTACTTC	CASSPETGTSGSYEQYF	-	TRBD2	TRBV7-8	TRBJ2-7
TGTGCCTGGGTCCGGGACAGGGGCCAAGAGACCCAGTACTTC	CAWVRDRGQETQYF	-	TRBD1	TRBV30	TRBJ2-5
TGTGCCAGCAGTTTTAGCGGGAGGACTGAGACCCAGTACTTC	CASSFSGRTETQYF	-	TRBD2	TRBV11-2	TRBJ2-5
TGTGCCAGCAGCCAAGTTGAGAGGATGAACACTGAAGCTTTCTTT	CASSQVERMNTEAFF	-	-	TRBV11-2	TRBJ1-1
TGTGCCAGCAGCGTAGAGGAGACACTAGCGGGGATAATCAATGAGCAGTTCTTC	CASSVEETLAGIINEQFF	-	TRBD2	TRBV9	TRBJ2-1
TGTGCCTCCAAGCCCGACAGGTTTTATGGCTACACCTTC	CASKPDRFYGYTF	-	-	TRBV10-3	TRBJ1-2